The sequence of this TCR beta chain was determined in a study of blood T cell repertoires in COVID-19. Study-wide context: Material from acute and convalescent COVID-19 was sourced from the United States, Italy and Spain.

The CDR3 consists of 12 residues. The germline gives CDR1 SQVTM, CDR2 ANQGSEA. Trimming cost V 3 bases and J 7 bases; bases outside gene matches: 2. In the original processing: Amplification of reference gene primers provided the estimated nucleated cell counts. This table comes from immunoSEQ multiplex PCR, and its TCRdb copy is limited to in-frame clones, with some not included. V, J and clone size are those of that table, while D and trimming were read from the DNA. The sample consists of roughly 63,000 clones, 85% to 90% of them appearing once. This receptor was taken from a man in his fifties or sixties with active COVID-19. The sample consisted of peripheral blood. The chain joins TRBV29-1 to TRBJ1-2; 10 positions agree with TRBD1. The DNA for the CDR3 is TGCAGCGTTGAGACAGGGGGCAGTGGCTACACCTTC. This translates into CSVETGGSGYTF.